The 12 T cell receptor beta chains listed next were all sequenced from one sample in a study of T cells in Graves' hyperthyroidism and ophthalmopathy. Authors of the study amplified TCR beta CDR3 regions from RNA transcripts. HTBI primers were used for first-round RT-PCR of the TCR CDR3. MiXCR, run by TCRdb on the multiplex PCR reads, gives a single entry per CDR3 protein. The table shows roughly 700,000 distinct CDR3 sequences, with about a third occurring only once. Material for sequencing was blood. The receptors stem from a woman aged 40 to 50 with Graves' hyperthyroidism.

This clonotype was picked up a small number of times. The chain has TRBV12-3 or TRBV12-4 and TRBJ1-3; D is uncertain. The CDR3 length is 15 residues. Trimming took 7 bases from V and 0 from J, leaving 13 bases between them. CDR3 sequence (DNA): TGTGCCAGCACCCGGCGGGATTTCTCTGGAAACACCATATATTTT. Translating gives CASTRRDFSGNTIYF.

This clonotype showed up just a few times. The rearrangement joins TRBV5-1 to TRBJ2-3; tentative D call: TRBD2 (5 bases). The CDR3 totals 13 residues. V dropped 0 bases and J dropped 6 bases, with 8 bases sitting between them. Germline loops: CDR1 SGHRS, CDR2 YFSETQ. CDR3: CASSLDQRDTQYF. In DNA form, the CDR3 reads TGCGCCAGCAGCTTGGATCAGCGGGATACGCAGTATTTT. Supplemented by reference TRBV5-1 and TRBJ2-3, the full variable domain reads KAGVTQTPRYLIKTRGQQVTLSCSPISGHRSVSWYQQTPGQGLQFLFEYFSETQRNKGNFPGRFSGRQFSNSRSEMNVSTLELGDSALYLCASSLDQRDTQYFGPGTRLTVL.

The table lists this clonotype with many counts. The rearrangement joins TRBV5-5 to TRBJ1-1; 10 positions agree with TRBD1. V shed 6 bases, J shed 3 bases, and the junction held 11 bases outside the gene matches. This CDR3 has 16 residues. From germline, CDR1 is SGHKS and CDR2 YYEKEE (reference sequence). CDR3 DNA: TGTGCCAGCACCTCGATCGGGACAGGGGCGGACACTGAAGCTTTCTTT. As protein: CASTSIGTGADTEAFF.

With respect to this clonotype: Compared with germline, one end of the junction differs, possibly owing to a read error. This chain uses TRBV7-3 with TRBJ2-7; D is uncertain. Germline V gene sequence: CDR1 SGHTA, CDR2 FQGTGA. CDR3 length equals 14 residues. CDR3 protein: CASSQETKDYEQYF. For the CDR3, the DNA is TGCGCCAGCAGCCAAGAAACTAAGGACTACGAGCAGTACTTC.

Remarks on this clonotype: A single base separates this from a much larger clone, so it may be a read error. The rearrangement uses TRBV11-2 and TRBJ2-7; the match to TRBD1 covers 7 bases. The CDR3 extends over 13 amino acids. Germline CDR1 SGHAT, CDR2 FQNNGV. V lost 3 bases and J lost 5; bases outside the gene matches: 4. The CDR3 here is CASSFQGGHEQYF. CDR3 bases: TGTGCCAGCAGCTTTCAAGGGGGCCACGAGCAGTACTTC.

This clonotype occurred a few times. The chain uses TRBV14 and TRBJ1-4; D is perhaps TRBD1 (6 bases). V lost 4 bases, J lost 4 bases, and 10 bases lay in between. CDR1 and CDR2 (germline): SGHDN, FVKESK. The CDR3 loop spans 14 amino acids. Written as DNA, the CDR3 is TGTGCCAGCAGCCGGGACAATGGTAATGAAAAACTGTTTTTT. Translating it yields CASSRDNGNEKLFF.

Ten or more counts support this clonotype. J is TRBJ1-2 and V is TRBV5-4; D might be TRBD1 (5 bases). CDR3 length: 13 residues. V was cut by 2 bases and J by 8 bases, with 13 bases left in between. Per the germline V gene, CDR1 is SGHNT and CDR2 is YYREEE (reference sequence). CDR3 coding DNA: TGTGCCAGCAGCTTCGCTTCAGGGTACGGCTACACCTTC. Translating it yields CASSFASGYGYTF.

Only a few counts were recorded for this clonotype. The chain joins TRBV7-2 to TRBJ1-1; D not resolved. CDR1 SGHTA and CDR2 FQGNSA come from the germline V gene. The CDR3 runs 13 residues. Between the trimmed V and J ends, which lost 5 bases and 6 bases, there was a span of 13 bases. The CDR3, as DNA: TGTGCCAGCAGCCGAGCACAGTTCCCTGAAGCTTTCTTT. Its translation is CASSRAQFPEAFF.

The V and J genes are TRBV9 and TRBJ1-6, with D possibly matching TRBD1 (6 bases). The CDR3 has 14 amino acids. Trimming took off 5 bases at V and 4 bases at J, with 10 bases between the two ends. Per the germline V gene, CDR1 is SGDLS and CDR2 is YYNGEE. The CDR3 protein is CASRGATYNSPLHF. CDR3 in DNA: TGTGCCAGCAGGGGGGCAACTTATAATTCACCCCTCCACTTT.

This clonotype was observed at least ten times. The chain combines TRBV19 with TRBJ1-2; D not certain. Germline V lookup: CDR1 LNHDA, CDR2 SQIVND (reference sequence). The CDR3 totals 12 residues. V was trimmed by 8 bases and J by 6 bases, leaving 13 bases between them. In nucleotides, the CDR3 is TGTGCCAGTTGCCGGGGTAGTAATGGCTACACCTTC. This gives the protein CASCRGSNGYTF.

V is TRBV19 and J is TRBJ2-7, with 7 bases matching TRBD2. The J call is in doubt because the DNA end fits TRBJ2-1 better. Germline V gene sequence: CDR1 LNHDA, CDR2 SQIVND (reference sequence). CDR3 length equals 14 residues. The CDR3, as DNA: TGTGCCAGTAGTATGGCGGGAGCTTACAATGAGCAGTTCTTC. Its protein is CASSMAGAYNEQFF.

To note about this clonotype: A read error may explain this, as a much larger clone is one base away. The chain employs TRBV10-3 and TRBJ2-7; no clear D. Germline values: CDR1 ENHRY, CDR2 SYGVKD. V was trimmed by 6 bases and J by 6 bases, leaving 9 bases between them. This CDR3 has 11 residues. The CDR3 coding sequence is TGTGCCATCAGAGGAAGAAGCGAGCAGTACTTC. Translation gives CAIRGRSEQYF.